A single sample gave rise to the 7 T cell receptor beta chains below, sequenced in a study of shared clonotypes between healthy human individuals. Sequencing was performed with immunoSEQ multiplex PCR; in TCRdb, only in-frame clones are kept and a portion is missing. The sample includes about 1.5 million clones, approximately 98% of them seen just once. Sequenced input: naive CD4+ T cells sorted from blood. The subset: CD45RA+ positively selected. These receptors all stem from a man aged 25-40 years in good health.

The V and J genes are TRBV15 and TRBJ1-4, with D possibly matching TRBD1 (6 bases). V lost 0 bases to trimming and J lost 8 bases, with 16 bases between them. CDR1 LNHNV and CDR2 YYDKDF come from the germline V gene (reference sequence). CDR3 size: 16 residues. CDR3 residues: CATSREGGRGREKLFF. The DNA for the CDR3 is TGTGCCACCAGCAGAGAGGGGGGCAGGGGTAGGGAAAAACTGTTTTTT.

This chain connects TRBV5-4 to TRBJ2-1, with a tentative D call TRBD1 (7 bases). Looked up from germline, CDR1 is SGHNT and CDR2 is YYREEE (reference sequence). The CDR3 is 14 amino acids. Trimming left V 7 bases short and J 4 bases short, with 15 bases between. CDR3 nucleotide sequence: TGTGCCAGCCGACCCGGGGGACAGTACAATGAGCAGTTCTTC. Translation: CASRPGGQYNEQFF.

The chain carries TRBV5-6 and TRBJ1-2; TRBD1 is a possible D gene (5 bases). Trimming pared 2 bases from V and 4 bases from J, leaving 15 bases between. The CDR3 spans 15 residues. CDR1 is SGHDT and CDR2 is YYEEEE in the germline V gene. The CDR3 DNA reads as TGTGCCAGCAGCTTAAGACAGTCCTGGGCCTATGGCTACACCTTC. This sequence encodes CASSLRQSWAYGYTF.

This clone was seen just once. This chain links TRBV27 with TRBJ2-2, with a weak D call TRBD1 (5 bases). The germline V gene encodes CDR1 MNHEY and CDR2 SMNVEV (reference sequence). The CDR3 is made up of 18 amino acids. Trimming took off 6 bases at V and 3 bases at J, with 23 bases between the two ends. The CDR3 region has the DNA TGTGCCAGCAGGAGTTACTTGGGGCTTGGGGCTGACACCGGGGAGCTGTTTTTT. It translates to CASRSYLGLGADTGELFF.

The chain uses TRBV6-5 and TRBJ2-1; D perhaps matches TRBD1 (6 bases). CDR1 and CDR2 from the germline V gene are MNHEY and SVGAGI. Trimming cost V 1 base and J 5 bases, with 12 bases left between them. The CDR3 is made up of 15 amino acids. As DNA, the CDR3 is TGTGCCAGCAGTTACTTCTCGGCAGGGGACAATGAGCAGTTCTTC. Its protein is CASSYFSAGDNEQFF.

This clone occurred once. This chain uses TRBV28 with TRBJ2-1; tentatively, D is TRBD1 (5 bases). This CDR3 is 11 amino acids long. Germline V gene lookup returns CDR1 MDHEN and CDR2 SYDVKM. V gave up 4 bases and J gave up 15 bases, with 13 bases separating them. The CDR3 spells CASSWVGAGFF. The CDR3 region has the DNA TGTGCCAGCAGTTGGGTTGGGGCCGGGTTCTTC.

V usage is TRBV7-9 and J usage is TRBJ1-4; D uncertain. CDR1 and CDR2 from the germline V gene are SEHNR and FQNEAQ (reference sequence). CDR3 size: 14 residues. Trimming took 2 bases from V and 4 from J, leaving 8 bases between them. The CDR3 DNA sequence: TGTGCCAGCAGCTTAAACTGGTTTAATGAAAAACTGTTTTTT. Amino acids: CASSLNWFNEKLFF.